The 2 T cell receptor beta chains below come from one sample, sequenced in a study of blood T cell repertoires in COVID-19. The data were produced by immunoSEQ multiplex PCR, yet TCRdb's version contains in-frame clones alone and is incomplete. The sample carries about 140,000 clones, 84% recorded once. Sequences were obtained from PBMCs or T cells enriched from blood (not recorded which). These receptors all come from a woman aged 18-35 years who had been exposed to COVID-19.

The genes are TRBV19 and TRBJ2-7; TRBD1 aligns across 8 bases. V shed 5 bases, J shed 3 bases, and the junction held 3 bases outside the gene matches. The V gene's germline CDR1 is LNHDA and CDR2 SQIVND (reference sequence). CDR3 length equals 13 residues. CDR3: CASSATGGYEQYF. The CDR3 nucleotides are TGTGCCAGTAGTGCCACAGGGGGCTACGAGCAGTACTTC.

This sequence joins TRBV7-7 and TRBJ2-5, with 8 bases that match TRBD1. The CDR3 has 16 residues. Trimming took 5 bases from V and 4 from J; bases not matched to a gene: 12. Germline V CDR1 and CDR2: SSHAT, FNYEAQ (reference sequence). The CDR3, as DNA: TGTGCCAGCAGCCGAGGCGGGACAGGAGTTCTAGAGACCCAGTACTTC. Its protein product is CASSRGGTGVLETQYF.